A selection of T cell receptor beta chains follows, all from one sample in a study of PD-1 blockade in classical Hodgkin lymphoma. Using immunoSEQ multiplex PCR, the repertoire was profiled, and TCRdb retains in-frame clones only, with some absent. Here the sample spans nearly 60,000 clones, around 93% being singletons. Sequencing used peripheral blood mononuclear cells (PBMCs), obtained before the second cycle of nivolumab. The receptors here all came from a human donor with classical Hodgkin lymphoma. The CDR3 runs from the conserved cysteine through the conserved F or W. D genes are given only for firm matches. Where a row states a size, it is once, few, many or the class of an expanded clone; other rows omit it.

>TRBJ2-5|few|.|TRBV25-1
CASSIAGTVQETQYF
TGTGCCAGCAGTATCGCCGGGACGGTCCAAGAGACCCAGTACTTC
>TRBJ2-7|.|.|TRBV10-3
CASSIGGQLYEQYF
TGTGCCTCCTCGATCGGGGGACAGCTCTACGAGCAGTACTTC
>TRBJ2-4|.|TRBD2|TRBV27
CASRGLAGAKNIQYF
TGTGCCAGCCGGGGGCTAGCGGGAGCCAAAAACATTCAGTACTTC
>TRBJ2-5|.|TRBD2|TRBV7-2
CASSFSGIQETQYF
TGTGCCAGCAGCTTTAGCGGGATCCAAGAGACCCAGTACTTC
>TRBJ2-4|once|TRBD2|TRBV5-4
CASSLGGGENIQYF
TGTGCCAGCAGCTTGGGCGGGGGGGAAAACATTCAGTACTTC
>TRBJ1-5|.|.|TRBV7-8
CASTLGTGNQPQHF
TGTGCCAGCACCCTAGGGACGGGGAATCAGCCCCAGCATTTT
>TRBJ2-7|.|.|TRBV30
CAWNMEDFSYEQYF
TGTGCCTGGAACATGGAGGACTTCTCCTACGAGCAGTACTTC
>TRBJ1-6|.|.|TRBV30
CAWSDEGRNYNSPLHF
TGTGCCTGGAGTGATGAGGGGCGGAACTATAATTCACCCCTCCACTTT
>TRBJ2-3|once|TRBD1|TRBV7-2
CASSVTGGKTDTQYF
TGTGCCAGCAGCGTTACAGGGGGGAAGACAGATACGCAGTATTTT
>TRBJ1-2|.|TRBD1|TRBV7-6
CASSLGQGASWGYTF
TGTGCCAGCAGCTTAGGACAGGGGGCTTCATGGGGCTACACCTTC
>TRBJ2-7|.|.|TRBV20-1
CSARTSYEQYF
TGCAGTGCTAGGACTTCCTACGAGCAGTACTTC
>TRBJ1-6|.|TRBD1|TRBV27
CASGDRGDSPLHF
TGTGCCAGCGGTGACAGGGGAGATTCACCCCTCCACTTT
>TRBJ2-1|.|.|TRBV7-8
CASSPQGSEQFF
TGTGCCAGCAGCCCGCAGGGCAGTGAGCAGTTCTTC